This TCR beta chain was retrieved from a study of T-cell reconstitution after alpha-beta-depleted transplantation in children. This clonotype was seen ten or more times. Unique molecular identifiers were used to barcode this TCRbeta library. MiXCR, run by TCRdb on the PCR reads, gives a single entry per CDR3 protein. This table has roughly 180,000 distinct CDR3 sequences, roughly 15% appearing once. CDR3 length: 11 amino acids. Trimming took 0 bases from V and 16 from J, leaving 8 bases between them. Germline CDR1 reads SGHKS; CDR2 reads YYEKEE (reference sequence). The chain links TRBV5-5 to TRBJ1-6; D is undetermined. The sequence came from a human donor who donated a stem cell graft to a child with acute lymphoblastic leukemia. This material consisted of PBMCs from the stem cell graft donor, taken from the stem cell graft. The DNA for the CDR3 is TGTGCCAGCAGCTTGGCCACGAGGCTCCACTTT. This encodes CASSLATRLHF.